Below, 30 T cell receptor beta chains from the same sample are listed, as sequenced in a study of T cell clusters in autoimmune cytopenias. One tube held mixed TRB-A and TRB-B primer pools for touch-down PCR. After re-calling the multiplex PCR reads, TCRdb lists one entry per CDR3 protein, DNA absent. Listed are around 15,000 distinct CDR3 sequences; 2.2% falls within the top ten. TRB amplification used approximately 250 ng of peripheral blood genomic DNA. Sample: peripheral blood. The source of these receptors is a human donor with an autoimmune cytopenia or autoimmune hepatitis (not recorded which).

This clonotype is identified as medium-sized (0.01 to 0.1%) from frequency. The chain links TRBV29-1 to TRBJ1-2; with no DNA, the TCRdb D assignment of TRBD1 cannot be verified. This CDR3 comprises 12 residues. Germline V gene sequence: CDR1 SQVTM, CDR2 ANQGSEA. CDR3 sequence: CSVGQESYGYTF.

This chain links TRBV6-5 with TRBJ2-5; TCRdb outputs TRBD2, but without DNA this stays unchecked. CDR1 is MNHEY and CDR2 is SVGAGI in the germline V gene. The CDR3 totals 14 residues. This CDR3 is CASSSSGSSYEQYF.

This chain uses TRBV7-6 with TRBJ2-7. The CDR3 sequence is 14 residues long. Germline V gene sequence: CDR1 SGHVS, CDR2 FNYEAQ. CDR3 residues: CASSLIRGSYEQYF.

The rearrangement links TRBV10-3 to TRBJ1-1; TCRdb's D call of TRBD1 is untestable without DNA. The CDR3 is made up of 13 amino acids. The V gene's germline CDR1 is ENHRY and CDR2 SYGVKD. This CDR3 reads CATSTGTDTEAFF.

Measured by frequency, this clonotype is medium-sized. The rearrangement uses TRBV6-5 and TRBJ2-3. Germline-derived CDR1 and CDR2 are MNHEY and SVGAGI. CDR3 size: 14 residues. CDR3 sequence reads: CASSYAANTDTQYF.

The V and J genes are TRBV7-2 and TRBJ2-7; absent DNA, TCRdb's TRBD2 call cannot be checked. Germline V gives CDR1 SGHTA, CDR2 FQGNSA. The CDR3 is made up of 15 amino acids. CDR3: CASSLGGPSHYEQYF.

The chain carries TRBV6-4 and TRBJ2-3. The germline gives CDR1 MRHNA, CDR2 SNTAGT. The CDR3 totals 13 residues. CDR3 amino acids: CASSLVSTDTQYF.

J is TRBJ2-1 and V is TRBV11-2; TCRdb lists TRBD1, though no DNA is available to test this call. Germline V gives CDR1 SGHAT, CDR2 FQNNGV. The CDR3 totals 16 residues. The CDR3 protein is CASSLPGEATYREQFF.

This clonotype counts as medium-sized by frequency. V usage is TRBV19 and J usage is TRBJ2-7; TCRdb picks TRBD2, but there is no DNA to check that call. Germline CDR1 reads LNHDA; CDR2 reads SQIVND (reference sequence). CDR3 length equals 11 residues. CDR3 residues: CASMMGSEQYF.

The chain employs TRBV5-6 and TRBJ2-3; TCRdb lists TRBD2, though no DNA is available to test this call. The CDR3 totals 18 residues. Germline CDR1 is SGHDT and CDR2 is YYEEEE. The CDR3 is CASSSILVAGAVADTQYF. The whole variable domain, filled in from reference TRBV5-6 and TRBJ2-3, reads DAGVTQSPTHLIKTRGQQVTLRCSPKSGHDTVSWYQQALGQGPQFIFQYYEEEERQRGNFPDRFSGHQFPNYSSELNVNALLLGDSALYLCASSSILVAGAVADTQYFGPGTRLTVL.

The chain recombines TRBV6-2 or TRBV6-3 with TRBJ2-7. The CDR3 length is 12 residues. The V gene's germline CDR1 is MNHEY and CDR2 SVGEGT. The CDR3: CASSATAYEQYF.

This chain links TRBV12-3 or TRBV12-4 with TRBJ1-2; no DNA is available, so the TRBD1 call from TCRdb remains unchecked. This CDR3 has 13 amino acids. The CDR3 spells CASTPTGVSGYTF.

J is TRBJ1-6 and V is TRBV30. This CDR3 is 12 amino acids long. Germline CDR1 and CDR2: GTSNPN and SVGIG (reference sequence). The CDR3 sequence: CAWSRTESPLHF.

J is TRBJ2-3 and V is TRBV20-1; TCRdb calls TRBD1, which cannot be checked without DNA. The CDR3 covers 12 residues. Germline CDR1 and CDR2: DFQATT and SNEGSKA (reference sequence). The CDR3 spells CSALPGVDTQYF.

This chain joins TRBV27 and TRBJ2-1; checking the TCRdb D call of TRBD2 is not possible without DNA. Germline V gene sequence: CDR1 MNHEY, CDR2 SMNVEV (reference sequence). The CDR3 is 15 residues long. This CDR3 reads CASSEASGGANEQFF.

This chain links TRBV27 with TRBJ2-7. The germline V gene encodes CDR1 MNHEY and CDR2 SMNVEV (reference sequence). The CDR3 totals 15 residues. The CDR3 reads CASSPTLLVGYEQYF.

According to its frequency, this clonotype is medium-sized. This chain connects TRBV29-1 to TRBJ2-7; as DNA is missing, the TRBD2 call by TCRdb cannot be tested. The length of the CDR3 is 15 residues. CDR1 and CDR2 (germline): SQVTM, ANQGSEA. The CDR3 sequence is CSVESSSGRGYEQYF.

The chain has TRBV5-6 and TRBJ2-1. Looked up from germline, CDR1 is SGHDT and CDR2 is YYEEEE. The CDR3 length is 17 residues. The CDR3 region is CASSLVYTDLTYNEQFF.

The CDR3 here is CASSPRPGTVPLRIGYTF. The chain is built from TRBV27 and TRBJ1-2; TCRdb's D call of TRBD1 is untestable without DNA. Germline CDR1 and CDR2: MNHEY and SMNVEV (reference sequence). The CDR3 totals 18 residues.

This chain uses TRBV19 with TRBJ2-7. CDR3 size: 15 residues. Germline V gene data show CDR1 as LNHDA and CDR2 as SQIVND (reference sequence). The CDR3: CASSIRGFGVDEQYF. Variable domain in full (rest from reference TRBV19 and TRBJ2-7): DGGITQSPKYLFRKEGQNVTLSCEQNLNHDAMYWYRQDPGQGLRLIYYSQIVNDFQKGDIAEGYSVSREKKESFPLTVTSAQKNPTAFYLCASSIRGFGVDEQYFGPGTRLTVT.

The chain carries TRBV20-1 and TRBJ2-3; the D call of TRBD2 rests on TCRdb alone, since no DNA is present to check it. The CDR3 covers 17 residues. CDR1 and CDR2 from the germline V gene are DFQATT and SNEGSKA (reference sequence). The CDR3 is CSAGLPSGRTSTDTQYF.

The chain links TRBV7-9 to TRBJ2-1. Germline V CDR1 and CDR2: SEHNR, FQNEAQ (reference sequence). The CDR3 sequence is 12 residues long. CDR3 residues: CAVSLKNNEQFF.

This rearrangement joins TRBV20-1 to TRBJ1-3; TCRdb indicates TRBD1, and absent DNA this call remains unverified. The CDR3 spans 14 residues. The germline CDR1 and CDR2 sequences are DFQATT and SNEGSKA (reference sequence). CDR3 sequence: CSARVRGPGNTIYF.

The CDR3 is CASSLSGTVGTDTQYF. The chain carries TRBV12-3 or TRBV12-4 and TRBJ2-3. CDR3 length: 16 residues.

This rearrangement joins TRBV30 to TRBJ2-3; the TCRdb call, TRBD2, lacks DNA for checking. The CDR3 has 17 amino acids. The germline gives CDR1 GTSNPN, CDR2 SVGIG (reference sequence). CDR3 region: CAWSPAPRLVSTDTQYF.

In terms of frequency, this clonotype is medium-sized. The chain combines TRBV5-6 with TRBJ1-2; TCRdb proposes TRBD1, but this gene call is untestable without DNA. Germline CDR1 is SGHDT and CDR2 is YYEEEE. The CDR3 runs to 14 residues. Here the CDR3 reads CASSLVTGWDGYTF.

This clonotype is identified as medium-sized (0.01 to 0.1%) from frequency. The gene calls are TRBV19 and TRBJ2-2; TCRdb names TRBD1, which stays unverified in the absence of DNA. From germline, CDR1 is LNHDA and CDR2 SQIVND (reference sequence). The CDR3 sequence is 15 residues long. CDR3 loop: CASSISGQGAGELFF.

The chain links TRBV30 to TRBJ1-4; as DNA is missing, the TRBD1 call by TCRdb cannot be tested. The CDR3 extends over 14 amino acids. Per germline, CDR1 GTSNPN and CDR2 SVGIG (reference sequence). The CDR3 loop is CAWQRGQRNEKLFF.

This clonotype ranks as medium-sized in terms of frequency. This sequence joins TRBV29-1 and TRBJ1-2; the D call from TCRdb, TRBD1, cannot be confirmed without DNA. This CDR3 is built from 14 residues. Germline V lookup: CDR1 SQVTM, CDR2 ANQGSEA. The CDR3: CSGGGDRTNYGYTF.

This chain uses TRBV15 with TRBJ2-7. This CDR3 is built from 14 residues. In germline, CDR1 is LNHNV, CDR2 YYDKDF (reference sequence). The CDR3 region is CATSRENYAYEQYF.